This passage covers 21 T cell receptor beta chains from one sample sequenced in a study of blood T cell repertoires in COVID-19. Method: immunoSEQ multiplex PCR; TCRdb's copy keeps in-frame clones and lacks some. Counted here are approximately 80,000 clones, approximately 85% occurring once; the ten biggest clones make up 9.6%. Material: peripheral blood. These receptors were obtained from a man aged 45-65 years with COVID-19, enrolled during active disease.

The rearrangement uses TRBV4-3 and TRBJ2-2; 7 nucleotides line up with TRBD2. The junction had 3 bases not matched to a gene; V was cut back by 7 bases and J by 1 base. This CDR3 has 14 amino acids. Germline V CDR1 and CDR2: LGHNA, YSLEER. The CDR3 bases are TGCGCCAGCAACCCTAGCGGGAACACCGGGGAGCTGTTTTTT. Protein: CASNPSGNTGELFF.

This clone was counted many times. CDR3 sequence: CASSTLRGRNSPLHF. As DNA, the CDR3 is TGTGCCAGCAGCACCCTGAGGGGGCGGAATTCACCCCTCCACTTT. This chain connects TRBV3-1 (or the pseudogene TRBV3-2) to TRBJ1-6; 7 nucleotides match TRBD1. The CDR3 has 15 amino acids. V lost 5 bases, J lost 7 bases, and 8 bases stayed unmatched. CDR1 is LGHDT, CDR2 YNNKEL, per germline (reference sequence).

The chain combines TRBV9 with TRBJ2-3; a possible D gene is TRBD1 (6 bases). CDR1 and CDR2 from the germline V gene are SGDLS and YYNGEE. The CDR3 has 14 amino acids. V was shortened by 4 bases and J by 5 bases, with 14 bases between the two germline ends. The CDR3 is CASSSSTGVDTQYF. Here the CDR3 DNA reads TGTGCCAGCAGCTCATCGACAGGCGTAGATACGCAGTATTTT.

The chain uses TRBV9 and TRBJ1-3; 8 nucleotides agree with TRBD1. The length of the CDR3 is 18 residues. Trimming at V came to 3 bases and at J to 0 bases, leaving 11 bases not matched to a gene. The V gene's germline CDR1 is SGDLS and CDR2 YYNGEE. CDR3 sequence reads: CASSAEPGQAISGNTIYF. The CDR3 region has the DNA TGTGCCAGCAGCGCGGAACCGGGACAGGCAATCTCTGGAAACACCATATATTTT.

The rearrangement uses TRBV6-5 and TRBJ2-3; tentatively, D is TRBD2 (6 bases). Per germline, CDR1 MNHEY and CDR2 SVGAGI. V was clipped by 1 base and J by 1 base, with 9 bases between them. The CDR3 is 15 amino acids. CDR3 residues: CASSYLGGRTDTQYF. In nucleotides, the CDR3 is TGTGCCAGCAGTTACTTAGGAGGGCGCACAGATACGCAGTATTTT.

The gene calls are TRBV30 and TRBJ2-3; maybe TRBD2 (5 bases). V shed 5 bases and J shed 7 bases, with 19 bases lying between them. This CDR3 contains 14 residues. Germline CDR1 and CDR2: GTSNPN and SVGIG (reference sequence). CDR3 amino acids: CAWGVAAEINTQYF. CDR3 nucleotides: TGTGCCTGGGGGGTGGCAGCGGAAATTAATACGCAGTATTTT.

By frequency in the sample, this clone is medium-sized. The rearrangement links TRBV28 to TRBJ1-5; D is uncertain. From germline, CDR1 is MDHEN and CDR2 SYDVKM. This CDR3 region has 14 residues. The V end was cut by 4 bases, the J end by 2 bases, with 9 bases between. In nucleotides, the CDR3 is TGTGCCAGCAGTTCTGCAGGCCGCAATCAGCCCCAGCATTTT. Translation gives CASSSAGRNQPQHF.

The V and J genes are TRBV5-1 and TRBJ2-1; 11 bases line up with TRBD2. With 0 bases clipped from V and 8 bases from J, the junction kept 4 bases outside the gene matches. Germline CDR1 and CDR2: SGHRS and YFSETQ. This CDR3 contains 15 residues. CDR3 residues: CASSLGLAGRYEQFF. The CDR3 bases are TGCGCCAGCAGCTTGGGACTAGCGGGAAGGTATGAGCAGTTCTTC.

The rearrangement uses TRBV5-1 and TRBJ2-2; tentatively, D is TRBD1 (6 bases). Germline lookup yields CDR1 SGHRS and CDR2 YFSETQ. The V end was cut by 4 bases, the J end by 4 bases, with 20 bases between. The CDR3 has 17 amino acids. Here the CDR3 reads CASSTRRYRAGTGELFF. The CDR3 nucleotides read TGCGCCAGCAGCACACGAAGATACAGGGCCGGCACCGGGGAGCTGTTTTTT.

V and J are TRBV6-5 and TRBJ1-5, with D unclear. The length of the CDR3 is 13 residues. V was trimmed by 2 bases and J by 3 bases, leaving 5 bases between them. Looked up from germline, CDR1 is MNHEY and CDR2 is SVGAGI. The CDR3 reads CASSYRDNQPQHF. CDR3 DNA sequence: TGTGCCAGCAGTTACCGAGACAATCAGCCCCAGCATTTT.

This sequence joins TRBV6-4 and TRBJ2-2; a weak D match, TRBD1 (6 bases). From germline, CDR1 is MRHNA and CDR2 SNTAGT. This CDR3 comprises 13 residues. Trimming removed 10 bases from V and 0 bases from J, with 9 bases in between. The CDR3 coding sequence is TGTGCCATCGGGACAACGAACACCGGGGAGCTGTTTTTT. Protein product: CAIGTTNTGELFF.

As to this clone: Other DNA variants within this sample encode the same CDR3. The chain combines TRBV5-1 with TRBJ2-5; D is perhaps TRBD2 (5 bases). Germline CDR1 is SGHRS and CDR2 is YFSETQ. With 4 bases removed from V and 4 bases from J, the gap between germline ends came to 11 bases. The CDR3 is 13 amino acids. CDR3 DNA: TGCGCCAGCAGCGGCCTAGCTGGAGAGACCCAGTACTTC. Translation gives CASSGLAGETQYF. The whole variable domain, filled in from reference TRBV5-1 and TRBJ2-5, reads KAGVTQTPRYLIKTRGQQVTLSCSPISGHRSVSWYQQTPGQGLQFLFEYFSETQRNKGNFPGRFSGRQFSNSRSEMNVSTLELGDSALYLCASSGLAGETQYFGPGTRLLVL.

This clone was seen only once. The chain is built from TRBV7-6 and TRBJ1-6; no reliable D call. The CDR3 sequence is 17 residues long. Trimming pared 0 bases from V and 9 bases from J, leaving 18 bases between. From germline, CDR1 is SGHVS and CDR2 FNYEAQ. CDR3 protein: CASSLARVRELGSPLHF. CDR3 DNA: TGTGCCAGCAGCTTAGCGCGCGTCCGGGAGCTGGGTTCACCCCTCCACTTT. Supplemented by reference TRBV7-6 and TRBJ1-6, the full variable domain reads GAGVSQSPRYKVTKRGQDVALRCDPISGHVSLYWYRQALGQGPEFLTYFNYEAQQDKSGLPNDRFSAERPEGSISTLTIQRTEQRDSAMYRCASSLARVRELGSPLHFGNGTRLTVT.

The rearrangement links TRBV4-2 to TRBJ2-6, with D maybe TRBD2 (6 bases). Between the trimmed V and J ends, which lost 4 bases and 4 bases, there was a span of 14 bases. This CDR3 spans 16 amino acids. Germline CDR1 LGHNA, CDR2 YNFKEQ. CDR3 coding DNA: TGTGCCAGCAGCCCCGGGGGTACAGCCGGGGCCAACGTCCTGACTTTC. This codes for CASSPGGTAGANVLTF.

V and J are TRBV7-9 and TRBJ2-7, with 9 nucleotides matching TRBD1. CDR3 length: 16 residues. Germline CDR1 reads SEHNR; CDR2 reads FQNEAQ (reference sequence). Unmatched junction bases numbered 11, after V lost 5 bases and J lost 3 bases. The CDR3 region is CASSPSPGQGYYEQYF. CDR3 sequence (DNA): TGTGCCAGCAGCCCCAGTCCGGGACAGGGCTACTACGAGCAGTACTTC.

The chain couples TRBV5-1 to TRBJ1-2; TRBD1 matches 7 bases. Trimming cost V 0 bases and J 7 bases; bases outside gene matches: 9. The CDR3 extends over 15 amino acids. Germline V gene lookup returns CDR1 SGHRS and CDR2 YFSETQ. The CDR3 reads CASSLALRQGGGYTF. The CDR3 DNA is TGCGCCAGCAGCTTGGCCTTAAGACAGGGTGGTGGCTACACCTTC.

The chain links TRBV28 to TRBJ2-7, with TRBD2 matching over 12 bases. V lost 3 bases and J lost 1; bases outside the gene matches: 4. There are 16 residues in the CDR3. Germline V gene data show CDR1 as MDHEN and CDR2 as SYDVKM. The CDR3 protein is CASSFGLAGLSYEQYF. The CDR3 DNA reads TGTGCCAGCAGTTTCGGACTAGCGGGATTGTCCTACGAGCAGTACTTC.

The CDR3 loop is CASSARQGNTIYF. CDR3 bases: TGTGCCAGCAGCGCTAGACAGGGAAACACCATATATTTT. This chain joins TRBV9 and TRBJ1-3, with TRBD1 as a possible D gene (5 bases). Germline CDR1 is SGDLS and CDR2 is YYNGEE. The CDR3 is 13 amino acids. The V end lost 3 bases, the J end lost 4 bases, and 8 bases lay between the germline ends.

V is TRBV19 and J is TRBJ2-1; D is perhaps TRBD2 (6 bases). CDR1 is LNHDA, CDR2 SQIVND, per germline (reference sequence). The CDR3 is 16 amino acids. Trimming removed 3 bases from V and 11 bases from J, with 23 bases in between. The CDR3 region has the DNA TGTGCCAGTAGTATCTTAACGGGACTTAAACTCACACAGCAGTTCTTC. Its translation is CASSILTGLKLTQQFF. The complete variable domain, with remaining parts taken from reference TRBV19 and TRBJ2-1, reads DGGITQSPKYLFRKEGQNVTLSCEQNLNHDAMYWYRQDPGQGLRLIYYSQIVNDFQKGDIAEGYSVSREKKESFPLTVTSAQKNPTAFYLCASSILTGLKLTQQFFGPGTRLTVL.

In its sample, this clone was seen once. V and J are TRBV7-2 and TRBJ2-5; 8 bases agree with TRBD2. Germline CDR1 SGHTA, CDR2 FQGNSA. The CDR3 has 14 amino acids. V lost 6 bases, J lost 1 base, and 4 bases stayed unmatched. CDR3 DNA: TGTGCCAGCAGGGTAGCGGGAAGCCAAGAGACCCAGTACTTC. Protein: CASRVAGSQETQYF.

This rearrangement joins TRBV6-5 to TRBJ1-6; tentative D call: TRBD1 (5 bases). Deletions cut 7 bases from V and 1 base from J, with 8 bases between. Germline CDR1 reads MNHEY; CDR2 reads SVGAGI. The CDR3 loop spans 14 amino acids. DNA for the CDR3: TGTGCCAGCATGGCAGGGTCCTATAATTCACCCCTCCACTTT. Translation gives CASMAGSYNSPLHF.